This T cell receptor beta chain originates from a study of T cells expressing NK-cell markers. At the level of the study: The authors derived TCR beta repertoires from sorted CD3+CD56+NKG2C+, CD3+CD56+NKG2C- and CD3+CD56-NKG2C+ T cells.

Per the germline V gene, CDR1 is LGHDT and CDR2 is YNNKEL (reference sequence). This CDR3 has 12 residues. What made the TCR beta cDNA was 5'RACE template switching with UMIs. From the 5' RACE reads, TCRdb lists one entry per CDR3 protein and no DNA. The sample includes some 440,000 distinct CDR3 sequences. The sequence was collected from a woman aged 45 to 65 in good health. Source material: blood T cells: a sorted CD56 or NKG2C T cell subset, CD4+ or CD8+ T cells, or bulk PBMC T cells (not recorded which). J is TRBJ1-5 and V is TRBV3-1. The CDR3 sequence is CASSQLNQPQHF.